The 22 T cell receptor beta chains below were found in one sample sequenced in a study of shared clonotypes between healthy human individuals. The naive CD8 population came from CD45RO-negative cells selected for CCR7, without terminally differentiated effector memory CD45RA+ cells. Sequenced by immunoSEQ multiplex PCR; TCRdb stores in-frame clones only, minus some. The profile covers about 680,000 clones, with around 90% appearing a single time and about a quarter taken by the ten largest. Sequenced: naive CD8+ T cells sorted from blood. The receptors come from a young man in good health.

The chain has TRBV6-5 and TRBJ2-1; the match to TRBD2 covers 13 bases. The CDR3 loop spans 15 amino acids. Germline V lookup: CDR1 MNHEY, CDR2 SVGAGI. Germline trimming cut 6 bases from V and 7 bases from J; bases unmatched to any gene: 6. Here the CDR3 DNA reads TGTGCCAGCAGAGTACTAGCGGGAGGGGATAATGAGCAGTTCTTC. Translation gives CASRVLAGGDNEQFF.

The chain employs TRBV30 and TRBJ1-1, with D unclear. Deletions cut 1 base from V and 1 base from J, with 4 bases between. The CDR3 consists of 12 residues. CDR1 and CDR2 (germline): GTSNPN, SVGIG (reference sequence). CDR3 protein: CAWSGPNTEAFF. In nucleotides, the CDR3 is TGTGCCTGGAGTGGGCCGAACACTGAAGCTTTCTTT.

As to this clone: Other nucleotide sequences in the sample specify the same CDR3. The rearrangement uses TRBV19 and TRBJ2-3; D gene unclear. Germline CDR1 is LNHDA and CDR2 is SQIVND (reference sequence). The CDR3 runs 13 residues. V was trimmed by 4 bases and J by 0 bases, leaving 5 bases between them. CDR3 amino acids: CASSTVSTDTQYF. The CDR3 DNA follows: TGTGCCAGTAGTACGGTGAGCACAGATACGCAGTATTTT.

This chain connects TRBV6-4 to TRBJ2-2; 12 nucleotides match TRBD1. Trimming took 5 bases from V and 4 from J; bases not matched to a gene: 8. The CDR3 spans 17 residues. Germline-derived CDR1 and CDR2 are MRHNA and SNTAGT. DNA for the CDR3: TGTGCCAGCAGTACCTGGGACAGGGGGCAGGGCACCGGGGAGCTGTTTTTT. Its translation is CASSTWDRGQGTGELFF.

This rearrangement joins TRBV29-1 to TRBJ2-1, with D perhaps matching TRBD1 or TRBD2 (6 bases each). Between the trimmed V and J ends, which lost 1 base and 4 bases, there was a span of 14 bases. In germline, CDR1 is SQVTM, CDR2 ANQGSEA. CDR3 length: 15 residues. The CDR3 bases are TGCAGCGTTGAAGGGTCGAGGGGGGTATACAATGAGCAGTTCTTC. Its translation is CSVEGSRGVYNEQFF.

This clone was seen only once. This CDR3 reads CASSPPDGRTDTQYF. The CDR3 DNA sequence: TGTGCCAGCTCACCACCGGACGGTAGAACCGATACGCAGTATTTT. V and J are TRBV18 and TRBJ2-3; D is unclear. The CDR3 sequence is 15 residues long. The germline gives CDR1 KGHSH, CDR2 LQKENI. Trimming left V 0 bases short and J 6 bases short, with 13 bases between.

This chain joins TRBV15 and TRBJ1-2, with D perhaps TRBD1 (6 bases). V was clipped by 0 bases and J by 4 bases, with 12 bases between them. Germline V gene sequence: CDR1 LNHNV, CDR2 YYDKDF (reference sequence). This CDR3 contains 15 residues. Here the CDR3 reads CATSRDLGRGYGYTF. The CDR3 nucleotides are TGTGCCACCAGCAGAGATTTGGGCAGGGGCTATGGCTACACCTTC.

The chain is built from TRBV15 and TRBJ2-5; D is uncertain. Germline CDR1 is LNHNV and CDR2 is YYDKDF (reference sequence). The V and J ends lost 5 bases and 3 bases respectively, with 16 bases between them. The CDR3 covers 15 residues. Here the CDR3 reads CATSARWVDKETQYF. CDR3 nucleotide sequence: TGTGCCACCAGCGCGAGGTGGGTAGACAAAGAGACCCAGTACTTC. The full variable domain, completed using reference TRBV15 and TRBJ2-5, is DAMVIQNPRYQVTQFGKPVTLSCSQTLNHNVMYWYQQKSSQAPKLLFHYYDKDFNNEADTPDNFQSRRPNTSFCFLDIRSPGLGDTAMYLCATSARWVDKETQYFGPGTRLLVL.

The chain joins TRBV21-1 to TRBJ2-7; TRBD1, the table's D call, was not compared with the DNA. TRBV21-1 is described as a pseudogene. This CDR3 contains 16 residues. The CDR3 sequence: CASSTDSGTGANEQYF. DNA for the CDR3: TGTGCCAGCAGCACAGACTCCGGGACAGGGGCCAACGAGCAGTACTTC.

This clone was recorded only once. The CDR3 DNA is TGTGCCAGCATAGGGGGTCGGAGACGAGAGACCCAGTACTTC. This translates into CASIGGRRRETQYF. The rearrangement joins TRBV7-9 to TRBJ2-5, with a weak D call TRBD1 (6 bases). Germline assignment: CDR1 SEHNR and CDR2 FQNEAQ (reference sequence). The CDR3 spans 14 residues. Trimming took 7 bases from V and 4 from J, leaving 16 bases between them.

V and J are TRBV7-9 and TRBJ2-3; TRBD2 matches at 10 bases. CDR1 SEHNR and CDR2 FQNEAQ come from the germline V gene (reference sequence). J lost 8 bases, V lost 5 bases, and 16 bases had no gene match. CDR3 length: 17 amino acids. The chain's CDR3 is CASSEEGVTSGQGTQYF. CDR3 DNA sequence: TGTGCCAGCAGCGAGGAGGGGGTGACTAGCGGGCAAGGTACGCAGTATTTT.

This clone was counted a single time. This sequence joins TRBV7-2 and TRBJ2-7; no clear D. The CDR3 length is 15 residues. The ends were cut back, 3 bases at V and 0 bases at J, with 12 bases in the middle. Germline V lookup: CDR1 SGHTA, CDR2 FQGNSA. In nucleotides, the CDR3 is TGTGCCAGCAGCTTCAGCGCACTTAGCTCCTACGAGCAGTACTTC. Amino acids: CASSFSALSSYEQYF.

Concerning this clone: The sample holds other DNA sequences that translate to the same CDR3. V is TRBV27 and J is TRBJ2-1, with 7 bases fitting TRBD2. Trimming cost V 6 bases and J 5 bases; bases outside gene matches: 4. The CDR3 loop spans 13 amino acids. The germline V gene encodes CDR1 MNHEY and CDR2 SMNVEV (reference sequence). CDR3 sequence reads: CASSPGTNNEQFF. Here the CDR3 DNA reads TGTGCCAGCAGCCCCGGGACTAACAATGAGCAGTTCTTC.

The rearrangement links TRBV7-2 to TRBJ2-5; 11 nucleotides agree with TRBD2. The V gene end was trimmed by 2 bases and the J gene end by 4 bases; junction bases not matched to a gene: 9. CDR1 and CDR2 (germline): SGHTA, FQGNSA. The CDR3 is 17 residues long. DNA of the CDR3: TGTGCCAGCAGCTTAAGGGCACTAGCGGGAGTGTCAGAGACCCAGTACTTC. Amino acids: CASSLRALAGVSETQYF.

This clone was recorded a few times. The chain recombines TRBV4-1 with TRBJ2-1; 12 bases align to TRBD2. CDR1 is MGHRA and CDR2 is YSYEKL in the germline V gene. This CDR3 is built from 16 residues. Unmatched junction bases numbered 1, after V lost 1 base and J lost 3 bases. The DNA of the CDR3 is TGCGCCAGCAGCCAAGGGACTAGCGGGAACTACAATGAGCAGTTCTTC. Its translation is CASSQGTSGNYNEQFF.

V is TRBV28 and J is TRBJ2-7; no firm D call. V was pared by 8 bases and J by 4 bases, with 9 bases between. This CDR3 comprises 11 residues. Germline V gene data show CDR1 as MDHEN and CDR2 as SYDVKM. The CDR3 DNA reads TGTGCCAGCTACGATCGTTACGAGCAGTACTTC. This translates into CASYDRYEQYF.

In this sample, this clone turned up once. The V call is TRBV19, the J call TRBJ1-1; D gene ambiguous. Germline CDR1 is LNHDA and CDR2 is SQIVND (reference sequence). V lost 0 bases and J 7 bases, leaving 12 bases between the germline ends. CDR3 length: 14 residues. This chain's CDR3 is CASSIDLGSIEAFF. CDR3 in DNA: TGTGCCAGTAGTATAGATCTTGGAAGTATTGAAGCTTTCTTT.

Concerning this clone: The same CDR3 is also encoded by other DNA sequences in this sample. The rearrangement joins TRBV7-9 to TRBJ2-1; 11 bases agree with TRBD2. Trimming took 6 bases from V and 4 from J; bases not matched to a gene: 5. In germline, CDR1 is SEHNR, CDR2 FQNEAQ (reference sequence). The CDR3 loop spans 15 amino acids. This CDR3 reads CASSSGTSGYNEQFF. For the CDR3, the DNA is TGTGCCAGCAGTTCCGGGACTAGCGGATACAATGAGCAGTTCTTC.

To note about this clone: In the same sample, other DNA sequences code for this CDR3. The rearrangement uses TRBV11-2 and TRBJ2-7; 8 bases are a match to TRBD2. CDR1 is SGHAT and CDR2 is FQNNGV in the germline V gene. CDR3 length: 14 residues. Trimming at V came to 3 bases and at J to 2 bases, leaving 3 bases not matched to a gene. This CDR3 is CASSFSGSAYEQYF. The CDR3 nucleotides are TGTGCCAGCAGCTTCAGCGGGAGCGCCTACGAGCAGTACTTC.

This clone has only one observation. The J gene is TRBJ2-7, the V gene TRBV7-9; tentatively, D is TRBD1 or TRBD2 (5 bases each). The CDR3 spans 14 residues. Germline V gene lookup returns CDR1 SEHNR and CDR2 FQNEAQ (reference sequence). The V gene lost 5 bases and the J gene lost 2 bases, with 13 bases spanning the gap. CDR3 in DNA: TGTGCCAGCAGCCCGGGACCGTTAGCCTACGAGCAGTACTTC. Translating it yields CASSPGPLAYEQYF.

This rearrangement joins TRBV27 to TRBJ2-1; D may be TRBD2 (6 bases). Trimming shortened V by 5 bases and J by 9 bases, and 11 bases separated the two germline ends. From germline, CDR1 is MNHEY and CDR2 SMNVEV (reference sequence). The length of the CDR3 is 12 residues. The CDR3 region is CASSPGTFEQFF. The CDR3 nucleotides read TGTGCCAGCAGTCCGGGGACTTTTGAGCAGTTCTTC.

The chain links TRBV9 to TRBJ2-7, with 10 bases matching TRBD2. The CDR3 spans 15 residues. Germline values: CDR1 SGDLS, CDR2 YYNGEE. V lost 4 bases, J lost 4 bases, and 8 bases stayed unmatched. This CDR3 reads CASSPSSGRMYEQYF. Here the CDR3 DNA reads TGTGCCAGCAGCCCCTCTAGCGGGAGAATGTACGAGCAGTACTTC. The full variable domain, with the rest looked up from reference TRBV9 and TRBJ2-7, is DSGVTQTPKHLITATGQRVTLRCSPRSGDLSVYWYQQSLDQGLQFLIQYYNGEERAKGNILERFSAQQFPDLHSELNLSSLELGDSALYFCASSPSSGRMYEQYFGPGTRLTVT.